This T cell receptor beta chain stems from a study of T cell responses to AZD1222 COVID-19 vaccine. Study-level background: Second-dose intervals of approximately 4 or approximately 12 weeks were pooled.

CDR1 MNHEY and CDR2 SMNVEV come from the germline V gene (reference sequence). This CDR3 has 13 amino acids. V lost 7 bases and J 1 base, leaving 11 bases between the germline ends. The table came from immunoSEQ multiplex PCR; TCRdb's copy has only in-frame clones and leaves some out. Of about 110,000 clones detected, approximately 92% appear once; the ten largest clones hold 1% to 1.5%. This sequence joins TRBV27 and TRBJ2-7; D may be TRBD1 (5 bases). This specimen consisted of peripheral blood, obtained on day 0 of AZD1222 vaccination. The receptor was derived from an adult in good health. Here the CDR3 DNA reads TGTGCCAGCACCGACAGAAGTTCCTACGAGCAGTACTTC. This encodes CASTDRSSYEQYF.